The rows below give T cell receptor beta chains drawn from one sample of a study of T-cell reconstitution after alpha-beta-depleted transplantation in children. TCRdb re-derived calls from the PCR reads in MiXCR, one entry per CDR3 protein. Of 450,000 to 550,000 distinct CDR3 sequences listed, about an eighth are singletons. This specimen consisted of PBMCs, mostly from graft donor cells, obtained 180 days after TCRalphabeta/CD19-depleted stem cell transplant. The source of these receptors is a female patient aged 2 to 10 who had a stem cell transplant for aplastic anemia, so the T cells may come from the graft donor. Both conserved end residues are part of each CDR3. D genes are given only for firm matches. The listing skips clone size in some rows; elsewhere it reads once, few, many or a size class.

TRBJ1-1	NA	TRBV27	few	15	TGTGCCAGCAGTATTCAACCCGCTGGACATACTGAAGCTTTCTTT	CASSIQPAGHTEAFF
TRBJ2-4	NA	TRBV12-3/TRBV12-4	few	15	TGTGCCAGCAGCCCTCCAGGGGTGACCAAAAACATTCAGTACTTC	CASSPPGVTKNIQYF
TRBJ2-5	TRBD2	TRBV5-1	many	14	TGCGCCAGCAGCCCGGGAGGGGTCCAAGAGACCCAGTACTTC	CASSPGGVQETQYF
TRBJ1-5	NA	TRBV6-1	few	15	TGTGCCAGCAGTGTGACTGGGGGGGTACATCAGCCCCAGCATTTT	CASSVTGGVHQPQHF
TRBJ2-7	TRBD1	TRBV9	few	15	TGTGCCAGCAGCGGACAGGGGCCCCCTTCCTACGAGCAGTACTTC	CASSGQGPPSYEQYF
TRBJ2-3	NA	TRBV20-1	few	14	TGCAGTGCCCCCCGGGCTAGCGTCACAGATACGCAGTATTTT	CSAPRASVTDTQYF
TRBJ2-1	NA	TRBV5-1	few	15	TGCGCCAGCAGCTTGGCGGAGGGGGGGAAGGGTGAGCAGTTCTTC	CASSLAEGGKGEQFF
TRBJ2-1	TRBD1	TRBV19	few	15	TGTGCCAGTAAAAACAGGGGTATATCCTACAATGAGCAGTTCTTC	CASKNRGISYNEQFF
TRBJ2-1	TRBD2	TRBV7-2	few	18	TGTGCCAGCAGCTTAGCTAGGCCTAGCGGGAGTCGGTACAATGAGCAGTTCTTC	CASSLARPSGSRYNEQFF
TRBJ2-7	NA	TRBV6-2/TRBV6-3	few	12	TGTGCCACCGAGGACGCCTCCTATGAGCAGTACTTC	CATEDASYEQYF
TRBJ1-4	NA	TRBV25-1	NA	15	TGTGCCAGCAGCTACCCGGGGGGGGCACAAGAAAAACTGTTTTTT	CASSYPGGAQEKLFF
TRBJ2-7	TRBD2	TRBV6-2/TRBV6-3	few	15	TGTGCCAGCAGTTATTTGCGGGAGGCCCTCGCCGAGCAGTACTTC	CASSYLREALAEQYF
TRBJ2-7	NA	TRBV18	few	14	TGTGCCAGCTCGCAAAACAGGGGAGGCTACGAGCAGTACTTC	CASSQNRGGYEQYF
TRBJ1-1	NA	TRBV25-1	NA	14	TGTGCCAGCAGTGAGGAGGGGATGAACACTGAAGCTTTCTTT	CASSEEGMNTEAFF
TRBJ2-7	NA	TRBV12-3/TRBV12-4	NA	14	TGTGCCAGCAGTATTGAAGGGAACACCTACGAGCAGTACTTC	CASSIEGNTYEQYF
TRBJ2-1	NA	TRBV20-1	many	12	TGCAGTGCAGAATTCTCCTACAATGAGCAGTTCTTC	CSAEFSYNEQFF
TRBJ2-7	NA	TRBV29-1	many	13	TGCAGCGTTGAAATGCGGGTTGAGGGCGAGCAGTACTTC	CSVEMRVEGEQYF
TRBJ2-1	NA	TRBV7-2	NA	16	TGTGCCAGCAGCGTTGGGACCGCGACTTTTATGTATGAGCAGTTCTTC	CASSVGTATFMYEQFF
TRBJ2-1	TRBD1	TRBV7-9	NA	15	TGTGCCAGCAGCTTAGTCGGTAACAGGGGCGATGAGCAGTTCTTC	CASSLVGNRGDEQFF
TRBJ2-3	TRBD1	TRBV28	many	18	TGTGCCAGCAGTCCGGGGACAGGGGGCCCGTTTATCACAGATACGCAGTATTTT	CASSPGTGGPFITDTQYF
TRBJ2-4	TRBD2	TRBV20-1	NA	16	TGCAGTGCTAGCTACAGAGCGGGAGGGCCCAAAAACATTCAGTACTTC	CSASYRAGGPKNIQYF
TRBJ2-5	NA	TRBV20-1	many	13	TGCAGTGCTAGCGCTAGCGCCCAAGAGACCCAGTACTTC	CSASASAQETQYF
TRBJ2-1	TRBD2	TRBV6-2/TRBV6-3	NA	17	TGTGCCATCAGCAAGGAGAGCGGGAGGGCCCCAGGCAATGAGCAGTTCTTC	CAISKESGRAPGNEQFF
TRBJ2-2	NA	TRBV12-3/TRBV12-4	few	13	TGTGCCAGCACTCCCACGGGGACCGGGGAGCTGTTTTTT	CASTPTGTGELFF
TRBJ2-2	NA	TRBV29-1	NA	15	TGCAGCGCCGGAGTCCAGGGAACGGACACCGGGGAGCTGTTTTTT	CSAGVQGTDTGELFF
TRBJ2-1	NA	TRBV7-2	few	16	TGTGCCAGCAGCTTTGCGCAGCTTCTCTCCTACAATGAGCAGTTCTTC	CASSFAQLLSYNEQFF